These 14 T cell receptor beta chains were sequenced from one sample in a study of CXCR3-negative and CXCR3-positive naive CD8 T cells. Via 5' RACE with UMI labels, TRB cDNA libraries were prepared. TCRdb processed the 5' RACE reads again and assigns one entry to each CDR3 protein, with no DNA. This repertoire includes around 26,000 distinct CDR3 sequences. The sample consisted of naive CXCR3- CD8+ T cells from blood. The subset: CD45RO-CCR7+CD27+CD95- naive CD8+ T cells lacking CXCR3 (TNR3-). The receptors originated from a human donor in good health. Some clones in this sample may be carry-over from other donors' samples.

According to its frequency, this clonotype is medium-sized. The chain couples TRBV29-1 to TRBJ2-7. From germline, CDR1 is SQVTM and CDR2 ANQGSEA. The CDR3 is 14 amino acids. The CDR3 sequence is CSVEGPLSSYEQYF.

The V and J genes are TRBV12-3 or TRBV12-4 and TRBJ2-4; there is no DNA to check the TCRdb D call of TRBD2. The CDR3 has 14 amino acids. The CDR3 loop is CASSLLPAGGIQYF.

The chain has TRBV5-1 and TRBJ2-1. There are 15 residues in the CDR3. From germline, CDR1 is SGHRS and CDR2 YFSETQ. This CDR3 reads CASTPIWTDNNEQFF.

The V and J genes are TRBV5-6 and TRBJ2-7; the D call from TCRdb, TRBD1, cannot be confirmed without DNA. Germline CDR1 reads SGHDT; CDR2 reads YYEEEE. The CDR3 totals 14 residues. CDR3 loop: CASSIRDRVYEQYF.

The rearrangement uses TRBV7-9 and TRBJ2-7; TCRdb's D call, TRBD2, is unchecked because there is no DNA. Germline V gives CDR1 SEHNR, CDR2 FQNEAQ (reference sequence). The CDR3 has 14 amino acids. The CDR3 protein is CASSPPGLAYEQYF.

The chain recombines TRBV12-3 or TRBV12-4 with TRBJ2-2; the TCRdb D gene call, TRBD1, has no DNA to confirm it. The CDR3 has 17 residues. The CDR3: CASSLRPGTGVGGELFF.

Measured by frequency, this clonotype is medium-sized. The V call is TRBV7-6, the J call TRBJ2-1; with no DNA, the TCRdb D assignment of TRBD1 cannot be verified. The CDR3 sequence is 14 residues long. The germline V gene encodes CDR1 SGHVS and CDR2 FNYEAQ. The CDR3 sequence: CASSLDRVRHEQFF.

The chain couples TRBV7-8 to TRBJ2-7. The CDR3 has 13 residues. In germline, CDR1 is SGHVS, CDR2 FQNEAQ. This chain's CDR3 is CASSQTSSYEQYF.

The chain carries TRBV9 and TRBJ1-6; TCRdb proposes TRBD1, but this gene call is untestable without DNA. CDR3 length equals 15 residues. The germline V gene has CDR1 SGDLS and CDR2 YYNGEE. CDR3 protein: CASSAGTGGNSPLHF. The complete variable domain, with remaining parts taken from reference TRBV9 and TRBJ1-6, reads DSGVTQTPKHLITATGQRVTLRCSPRSGDLSVYWYQQSLDQGLQFLIQYYNGEERAKGNILERFSAQQFPDLHSELNLSSLELGDSALYFCASSAGTGGNSPLHFGNGTRLTVT.

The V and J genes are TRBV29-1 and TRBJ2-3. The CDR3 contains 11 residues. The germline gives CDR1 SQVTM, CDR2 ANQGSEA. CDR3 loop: CSVERGSFKDF.

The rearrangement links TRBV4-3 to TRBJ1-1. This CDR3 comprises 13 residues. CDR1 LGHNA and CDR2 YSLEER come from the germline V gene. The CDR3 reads CASSQFVVTEAFF.

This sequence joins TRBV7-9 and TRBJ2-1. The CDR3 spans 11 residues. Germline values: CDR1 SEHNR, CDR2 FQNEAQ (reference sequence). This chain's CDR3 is CASSHGPEQFF.

The CDR3 is CSVEPGQGADTQYF. The J gene is TRBJ2-3, the V gene TRBV29-1; TCRdb proposes TRBD1, but this gene call is untestable without DNA. The CDR3 contains 14 residues. Germline assignment: CDR1 SQVTM and CDR2 ANQGSEA.

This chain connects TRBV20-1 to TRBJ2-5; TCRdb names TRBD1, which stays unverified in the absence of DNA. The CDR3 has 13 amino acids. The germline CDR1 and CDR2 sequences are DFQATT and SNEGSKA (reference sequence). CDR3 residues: CSAPSGQQETQYF.